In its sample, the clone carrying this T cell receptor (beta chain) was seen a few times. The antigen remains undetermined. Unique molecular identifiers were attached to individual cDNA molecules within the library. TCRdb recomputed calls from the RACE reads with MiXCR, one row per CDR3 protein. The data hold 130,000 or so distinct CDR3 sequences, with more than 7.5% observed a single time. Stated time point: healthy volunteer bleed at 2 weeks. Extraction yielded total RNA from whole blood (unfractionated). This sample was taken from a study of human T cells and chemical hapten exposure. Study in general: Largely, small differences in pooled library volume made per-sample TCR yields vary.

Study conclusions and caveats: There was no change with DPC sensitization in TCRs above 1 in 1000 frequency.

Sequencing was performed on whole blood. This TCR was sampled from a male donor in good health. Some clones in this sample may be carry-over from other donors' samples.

The DNA for the CDR3 is TGTGCCAGCAGTTACTCGGGGAGCTCCTATAATTCACCCCTCCACTTT. Translation gives CASSYSGSSYNSPLHF. The chain couples TRBV6-6 to TRBJ1-6; D is unclear. There are 16 residues in the CDR3. Germline V gene data show CDR1 as MNHNY and CDR2 as SVGAGI (reference sequence). Trimming removed 0 bases from V and 0 bases from J, with 6 bases in between.